This T cell receptor beta chain was observed in a study of CXCR3-negative and CXCR3-positive naive CD8 T cells. Study-level points and caveats: Cryopreservation partially decreased CXCR3 expression, and most assays used fresh PBMCs.

cDNA libraries for TRB were generated by 5' RACE incorporating UMI labels. Each CDR3 protein gets one entry in TCRdb, which reprocessed the 5' RACE reads and gives no DNA. The listing contains tens of thousands of distinct CDR3 sequences. The length of the CDR3 is 13 residues. Looked up from germline, CDR1 is SEHNR and CDR2 is FQNEAQ (reference sequence). In regard to this clonotype: Antigen unknown.

The specimen sequenced was memory CD8+ T cells from blood. The genes are TRBV7-9 and TRBJ2-1. This clonotype was sampled from a human donor in good health. Some clones in this sample may be carry-over from other donors' samples. The CDR3 loop reads CASSLGEGNEQFF.